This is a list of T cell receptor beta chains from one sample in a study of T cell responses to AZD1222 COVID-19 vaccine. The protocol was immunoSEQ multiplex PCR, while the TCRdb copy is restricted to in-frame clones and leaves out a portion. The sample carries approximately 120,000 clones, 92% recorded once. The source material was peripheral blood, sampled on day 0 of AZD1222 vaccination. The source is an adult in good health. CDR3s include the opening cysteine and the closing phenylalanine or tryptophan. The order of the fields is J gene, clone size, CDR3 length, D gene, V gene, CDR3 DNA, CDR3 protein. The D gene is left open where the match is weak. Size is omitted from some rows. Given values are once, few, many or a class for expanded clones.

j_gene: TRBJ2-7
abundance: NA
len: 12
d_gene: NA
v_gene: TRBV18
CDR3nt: TGTGCCAGCTCACCAGGGAGTCGCGAGCAGTACTTC
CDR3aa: CASSPGSREQYF

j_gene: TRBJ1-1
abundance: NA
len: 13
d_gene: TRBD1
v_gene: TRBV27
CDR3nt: TGTGCCAGCAGTACCCACAGGGGAACTGAAGCTTTCTTT
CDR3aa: CASSTHRGTEAFF

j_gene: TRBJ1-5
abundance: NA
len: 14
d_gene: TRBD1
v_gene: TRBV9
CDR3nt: TGTGCCAGCAGCGTCGGACAGGGGGATCAGCCCCAGCATTTT
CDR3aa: CASSVGQGDQPQHF

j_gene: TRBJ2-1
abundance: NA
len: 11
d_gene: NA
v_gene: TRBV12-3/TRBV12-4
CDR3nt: TGTGCCAGCAGCCCCTCGGCGGAGCAGTTCTTC
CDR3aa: CASSPSAEQFF

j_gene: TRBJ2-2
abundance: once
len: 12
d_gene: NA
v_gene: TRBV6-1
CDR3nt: TGTGCCAGCAGTGAAAACCCCGGGGAGCTGTTTTTT
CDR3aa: CASSENPGELFF

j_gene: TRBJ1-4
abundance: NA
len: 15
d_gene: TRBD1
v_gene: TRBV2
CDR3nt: TGTGCCAGCAGCCGACAGGGGGGGACTAATGAAAAACTGTTTTTT
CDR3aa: CASSRQGGTNEKLFF

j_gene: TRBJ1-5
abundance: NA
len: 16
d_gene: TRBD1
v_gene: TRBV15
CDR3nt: TGTGCCACCAGCAGAGACACAGGGGTAAGCAATCAGCCCCAGCATTTT
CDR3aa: CATSRDTGVSNQPQHF

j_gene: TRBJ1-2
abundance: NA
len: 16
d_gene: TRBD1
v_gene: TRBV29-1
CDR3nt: TGCAGCGTTGAAGTTTTGACAGGGACCTCAGACTATGGCTACACCTTC
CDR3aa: CSVEVLTGTSDYGYTF

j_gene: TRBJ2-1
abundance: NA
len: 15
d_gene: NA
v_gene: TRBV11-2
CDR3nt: TGTGCCAGCAGCCCCGGGGCATCGCCCTACAATGAGCAGTTCTTC
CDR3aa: CASSPGASPYNEQFF

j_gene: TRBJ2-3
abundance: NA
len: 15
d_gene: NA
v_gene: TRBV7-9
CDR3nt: TGTGCCAGCAGCTTAAGGGGCGGGACGACAGATACGCAGTATTTT
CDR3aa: CASSLRGGTTDTQYF

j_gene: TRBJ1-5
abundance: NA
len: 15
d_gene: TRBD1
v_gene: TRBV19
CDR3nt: TGTGCCAGTACTTGGGACAGGGGCCGCAATCAGCCCCAGCATTTT
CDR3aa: CASTWDRGRNQPQHF

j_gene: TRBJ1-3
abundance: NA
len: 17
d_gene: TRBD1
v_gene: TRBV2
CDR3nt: TGTGCCAGCAGCACCCGGCCCCTAGGGACAGGCGGAAACACCATATATTTT
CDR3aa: CASSTRPLGTGGNTIYF

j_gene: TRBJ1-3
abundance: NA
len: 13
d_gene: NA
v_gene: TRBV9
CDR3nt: TGTGCCAGCAGCTCACAGACTGAGAACACCATATATTTT
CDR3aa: CASSSQTENTIYF

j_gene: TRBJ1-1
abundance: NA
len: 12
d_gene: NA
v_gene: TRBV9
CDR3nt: TGTGCCAGCAGCGTAGGGGGCACTGAAGCTTTCTTT
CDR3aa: CASSVGGTEAFF

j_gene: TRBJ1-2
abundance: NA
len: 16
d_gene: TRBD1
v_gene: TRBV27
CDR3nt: TGTGCCAGCAGTCAGAGCAGGGGGTCAGTTAACTATGGCTACACCTTC
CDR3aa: CASSQSRGSVNYGYTF

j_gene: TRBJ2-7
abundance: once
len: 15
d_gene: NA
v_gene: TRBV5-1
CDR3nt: TGCGCCAGCAGAATACAGCTGCTCGGCTCCTACGAGCAGTACTTC
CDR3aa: CASRIQLLGSYEQYF

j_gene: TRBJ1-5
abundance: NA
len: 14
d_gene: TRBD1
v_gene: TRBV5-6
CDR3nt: TGTGCCAGCAGCCGAGGACAGGGCAGTCAGCCCCAGCATTTT
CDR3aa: CASSRGQGSQPQHF

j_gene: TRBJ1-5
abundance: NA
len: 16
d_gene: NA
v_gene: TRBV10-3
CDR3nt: TGTGCCATCAGTGAGCGGGGGGAGGCAACGAATCAGCCCCAGCATTTT
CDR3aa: CAISERGEATNQPQHF

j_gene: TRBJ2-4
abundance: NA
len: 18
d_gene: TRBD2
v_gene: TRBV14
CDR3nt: TGTGCCAGCAGCCAAGGGCAACGGCTAGCGGGATGGAGTGGCATTCAGTACTTC
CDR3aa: CASSQGQRLAGWSGIQYF

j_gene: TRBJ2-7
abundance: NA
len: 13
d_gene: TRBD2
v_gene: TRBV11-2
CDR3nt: TGTGCCAGCAGCTTGGAAATAGCGGGAGAGAAGTACTTC
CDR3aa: CASSLEIAGEKYF

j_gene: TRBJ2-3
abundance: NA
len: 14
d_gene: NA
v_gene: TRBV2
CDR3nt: TGTGCCAGCAGCCCAAGGACAAGCACAGATACGCAGTATTTT
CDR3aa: CASSPRTSTDTQYF

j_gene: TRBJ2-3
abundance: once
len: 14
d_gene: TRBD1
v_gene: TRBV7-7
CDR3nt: TGTGCCAGCAGCTCCGGACAGGGGATAGATACGCAGTATTTT
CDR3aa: CASSSGQGIDTQYF

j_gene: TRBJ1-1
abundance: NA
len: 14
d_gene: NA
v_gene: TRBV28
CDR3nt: TGTGCCAGCAGTTTACAGGGTCTGATTTCTGAAGCTTTCTTT
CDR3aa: CASSLQGLISEAFF

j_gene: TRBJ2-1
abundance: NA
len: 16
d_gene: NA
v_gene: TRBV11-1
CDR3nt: TGTGCCAGCAGCCCACGACAAGGGGTGTGGACGAATGAGCAGTTCTTC
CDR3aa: CASSPRQGVWTNEQFF

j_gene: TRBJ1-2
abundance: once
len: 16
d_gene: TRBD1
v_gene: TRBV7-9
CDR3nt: TGTGCCAGCAGCTCACCCGGACAGGGAAAGAACTATGGCTACACCTTC
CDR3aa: CASSSPGQGKNYGYTF

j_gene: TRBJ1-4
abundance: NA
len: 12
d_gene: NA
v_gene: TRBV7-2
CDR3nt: TGTGCCAGCAGCTTCGCGGGGGAAAAACTGTTTTTT
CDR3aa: CASSFAGEKLFF

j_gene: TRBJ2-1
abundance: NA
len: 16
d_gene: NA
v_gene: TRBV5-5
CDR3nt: TGTGCCAGCAGCCCCGTAATGACAGTTTCCTACAATGAGCAGTTCTTC
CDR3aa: CASSPVMTVSYNEQFF

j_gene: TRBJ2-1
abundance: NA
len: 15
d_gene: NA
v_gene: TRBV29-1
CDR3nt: TGCAGCGTTGAAAGTGGACGGGATATTTACAATGAGCAGTTCTTC
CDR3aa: CSVESGRDIYNEQFF

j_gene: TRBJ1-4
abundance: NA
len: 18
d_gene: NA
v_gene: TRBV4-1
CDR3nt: TGCGCCAGCAGCCAAGATATTCTAGTAATCGGCCCAAATGAAAAACTGTTTTTT
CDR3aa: CASSQDILVIGPNEKLFF

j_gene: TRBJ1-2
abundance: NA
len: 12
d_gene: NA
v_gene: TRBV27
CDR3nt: TGTGCCAGCAGGGGGGCAGCCGATGGCTACACCTTC
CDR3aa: CASRGAADGYTF

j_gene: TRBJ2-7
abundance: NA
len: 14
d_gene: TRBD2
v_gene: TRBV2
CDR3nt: TGTGCCAGCTGTCGGGAGGGAGGGGCATGCGAGCAGTACTTC
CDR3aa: CASCREGGACEQYF

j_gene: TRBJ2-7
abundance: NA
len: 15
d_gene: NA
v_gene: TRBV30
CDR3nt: TGTGCCTGGAGTGTACGTGCGCCCCTCTCCTACGAGCAGTACTTC
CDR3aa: CAWSVRAPLSYEQYF

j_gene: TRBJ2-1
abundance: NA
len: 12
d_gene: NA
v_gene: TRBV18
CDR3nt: TGTGCCAGCTCACCGTCTCGTAATGAGCAGTTCTTC
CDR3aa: CASSPSRNEQFF

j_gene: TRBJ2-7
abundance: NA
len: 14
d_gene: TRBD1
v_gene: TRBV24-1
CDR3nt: TGTGCCACCAGCAAAACCGGGACAGACTACGAGCAGTACTTC
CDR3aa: CATSKTGTDYEQYF

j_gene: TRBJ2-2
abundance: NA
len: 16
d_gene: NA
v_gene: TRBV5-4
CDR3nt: TGTGCCAGCAGCCCCCCGAGGGGGCGGGGTACCGGGGAGCTGTTTTTT
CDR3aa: CASSPPRGRGTGELFF

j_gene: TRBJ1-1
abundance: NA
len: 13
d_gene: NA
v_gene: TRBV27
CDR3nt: TGTGCCAGCAGCAGACGGGACATCACTGAAGCTTTCTTT
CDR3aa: CASSRRDITEAFF

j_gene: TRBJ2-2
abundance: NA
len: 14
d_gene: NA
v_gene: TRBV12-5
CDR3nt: TGTGCTTCAAGGGCAGGGATGTCCGCCGGGGAGCTGTTTTTT
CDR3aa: CASRAGMSAGELFF

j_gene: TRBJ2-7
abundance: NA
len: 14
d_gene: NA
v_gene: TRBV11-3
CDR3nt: TGTGCCAGCAGCTTAGGGAAAGGGGAGGACGAGCAGTACTTC
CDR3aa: CASSLGKGEDEQYF

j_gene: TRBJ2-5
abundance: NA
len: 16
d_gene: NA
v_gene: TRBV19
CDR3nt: TGTGCCAGTAGTTCGCGACAGTTAAGCCGTCAAGAGACCCAGTACTTC
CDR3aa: CASSSRQLSRQETQYF

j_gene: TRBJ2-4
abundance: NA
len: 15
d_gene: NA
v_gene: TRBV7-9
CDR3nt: TGTGCCTCAAGCCCTCGTTCTCTGACCAAAAACATTCAGTACTTC
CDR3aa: CASSPRSLTKNIQYF

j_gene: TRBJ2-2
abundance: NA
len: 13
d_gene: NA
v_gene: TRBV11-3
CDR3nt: TGTGCCAGCAGCCCCGTTCGGGGCGGGGAGCTGTTTTTT
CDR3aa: CASSPVRGGELFF

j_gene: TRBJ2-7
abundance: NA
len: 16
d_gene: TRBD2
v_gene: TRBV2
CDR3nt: TGTGCCAGCAGTGAAGGCCTAGCGGGAGGCGCCTACGAGCAGTACTTC
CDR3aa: CASSEGLAGGAYEQYF

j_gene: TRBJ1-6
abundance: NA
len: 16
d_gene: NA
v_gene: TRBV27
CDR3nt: TGTGCCAGCAGTTTTTTCGGAGAAACCTATAATTCACCCCTCCACTTT
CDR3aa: CASSFFGETYNSPLHF

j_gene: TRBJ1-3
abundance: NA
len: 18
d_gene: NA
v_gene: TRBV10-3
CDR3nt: TGTGCCATCAGTGAGTGGGGCAGGGGAATACCTTCTGGAAACACCATATATTTT
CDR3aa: CAISEWGRGIPSGNTIYF

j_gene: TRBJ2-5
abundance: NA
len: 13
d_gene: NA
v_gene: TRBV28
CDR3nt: TGTGCCAGCAGCCAGGGAAACGAAGAGACCCAGTACTTC
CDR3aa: CASSQGNEETQYF

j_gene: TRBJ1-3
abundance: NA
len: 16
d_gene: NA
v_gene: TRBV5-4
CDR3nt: TGTGCCAGCAGCTCTTCCGGGACCCCCTCTGGAAACACCATATATTTT
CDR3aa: CASSSSGTPSGNTIYF

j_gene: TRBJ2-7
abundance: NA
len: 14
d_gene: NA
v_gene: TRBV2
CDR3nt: TGTGCCAGCAGCGAGGGAAAGCGGGCCTACGAGCAGTACTTC
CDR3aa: CASSEGKRAYEQYF

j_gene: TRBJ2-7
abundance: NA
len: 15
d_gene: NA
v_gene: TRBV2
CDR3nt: TGTGCCAGCAGCGTTACAGGAGGGCCTAGCTACGAGCAGTACTTC
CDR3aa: CASSVTGGPSYEQYF

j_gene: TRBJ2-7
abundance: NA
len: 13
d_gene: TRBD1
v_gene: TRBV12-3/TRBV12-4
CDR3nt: TGTGCCAGCAGCCGACAGGGCCCCTACGAGCAGTACTTC
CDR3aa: CASSRQGPYEQYF

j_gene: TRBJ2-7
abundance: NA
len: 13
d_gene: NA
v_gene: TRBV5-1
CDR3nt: TGCGCCAGCAGCCCCCGGGTTCAGGCGGAGCAGTACTTC
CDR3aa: CASSPRVQAEQYF

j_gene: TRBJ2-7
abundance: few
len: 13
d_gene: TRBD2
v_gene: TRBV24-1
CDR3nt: TGTGCCACCAGTGCCGGCGGGAGGGACGAGCAGTACTTC
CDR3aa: CATSAGGRDEQYF

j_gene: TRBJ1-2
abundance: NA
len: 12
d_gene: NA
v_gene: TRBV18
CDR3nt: TGTGCCAGCTCACCACCGGTTTCTGGCTACACCTTC
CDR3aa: CASSPPVSGYTF

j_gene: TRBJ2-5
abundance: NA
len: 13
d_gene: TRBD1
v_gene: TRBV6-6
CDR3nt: TGTGCCAGCAGCCCGGGACAGCAAGAGACCCAGTACTTC
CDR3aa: CASSPGQQETQYF

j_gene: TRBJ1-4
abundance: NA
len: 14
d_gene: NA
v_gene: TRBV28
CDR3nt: TGTGCCAGCAAAACAGGGAGTTCTAATGAAAAACTGTTTTTT
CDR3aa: CASKTGSSNEKLFF

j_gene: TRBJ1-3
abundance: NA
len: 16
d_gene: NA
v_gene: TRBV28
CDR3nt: TGTGCCAGCAGTCCCCCGACACCGAACTCTGGAAACACCATATATTTT
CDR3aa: CASSPPTPNSGNTIYF

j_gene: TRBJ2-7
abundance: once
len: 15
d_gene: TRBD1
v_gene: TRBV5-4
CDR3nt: TGTGCCAGCAGCTTCGAACGGACAGGACCCTACGAGCAGTACTTC
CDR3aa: CASSFERTGPYEQYF

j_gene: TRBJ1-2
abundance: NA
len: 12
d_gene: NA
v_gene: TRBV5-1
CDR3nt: TGCGCCAGCAGCTTGGGGGCCGATGGCTACACCTTC
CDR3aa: CASSLGADGYTF

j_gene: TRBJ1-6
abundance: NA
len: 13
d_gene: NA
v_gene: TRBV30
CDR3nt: TGTGCCTGGGCGCGACAGGATAATTCACCCCTCCACTTT
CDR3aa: CAWARQDNSPLHF